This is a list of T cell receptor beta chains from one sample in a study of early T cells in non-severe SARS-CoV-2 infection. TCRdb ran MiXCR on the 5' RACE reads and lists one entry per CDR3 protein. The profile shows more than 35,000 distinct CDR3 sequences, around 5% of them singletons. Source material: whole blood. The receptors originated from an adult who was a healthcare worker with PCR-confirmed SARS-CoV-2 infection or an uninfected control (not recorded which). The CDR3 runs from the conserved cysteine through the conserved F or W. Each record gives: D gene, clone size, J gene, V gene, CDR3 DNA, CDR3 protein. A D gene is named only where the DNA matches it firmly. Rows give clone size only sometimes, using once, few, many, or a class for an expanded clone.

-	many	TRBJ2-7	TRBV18	TGTGCCAGCTCTCAACGGCAAGGCCCCTACGAGCAGTACTTC	CASSQRQGPYEQYF
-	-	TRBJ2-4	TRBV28	TGTGCCAGCAGGGGGGCCGGCAAAAACATTCAGTACTTC	CASRGAGKNIQYF
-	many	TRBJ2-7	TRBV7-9	TGTGCCAGCAGCCTCGACGCAGCCTACGAGCAGTACTTC	CASSLDAAYEQYF
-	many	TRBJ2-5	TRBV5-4	TGTGCCAGCAGCTTGGCCAGGGAGACCCAGTACTTC	CASSLARETQYF
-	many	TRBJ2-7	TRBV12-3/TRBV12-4	TGTGCCAGCAGTTTTGGGGGGTTTGCGTACGAGCAGTACTTC	CASSFGGFAYEQYF
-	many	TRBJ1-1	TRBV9	TGTGCCAGCAGCGTGAATGTTGATTGGAACACTGAAGCTTTCTTT	CASSVNVDWNTEAFF
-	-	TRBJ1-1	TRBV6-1	TGTGCCAGCAGTGCATTGAACACTGAAGCTTTCTTT	CASSALNTEAFF
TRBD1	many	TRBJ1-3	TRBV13	TGTGCCAGCAGCAGCTGGACAGGTTCCGGAAACACCATATATTTT	CASSSWTGSGNTIYF
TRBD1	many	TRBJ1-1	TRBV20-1	TGCAGTGCTGGGGCCGGGACAGGGACCCTTGGGGCTTTCTTT	CSAGAGTGTLGAFF
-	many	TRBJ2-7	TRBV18	TGTGCCAGCTCGTACCATCCGCTAGGTATCTACGAGCAGTACTTC	CASSYHPLGIYEQYF
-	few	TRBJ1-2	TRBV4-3	TGCGCCAGCAGCCAAGCTCAGGGGAACTATGGCTACACCTTC	CASSQAQGNYGYTF
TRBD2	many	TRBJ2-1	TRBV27	TGTGCCAGCAGTCCCTCCCTAGCGGGGGGTTACAATGAGCAGTTCTTC	CASSPSLAGGYNEQFF
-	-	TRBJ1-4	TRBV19	TGTGCCAGTAGAAGTTTGTTAGGGGGAGTGGGTGAAAAACTGTTTTTT	CASRSLLGGVGEKLFF
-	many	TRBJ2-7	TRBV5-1	TGCGCCAGCAGCTTGGTCGGAGTCACCTACGAGCAGTACTTC	CASSLVGVTYEQYF
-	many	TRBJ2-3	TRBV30	TGTGCCCAAGCATCCAGGGGAGGGAGCACAGATACGCAGTATTTT	CAQASRGGSTDTQYF
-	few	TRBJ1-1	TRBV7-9	TGTGCCAGCAGCCCCTCCGGTAGCACTGAAGCTTTCTTT	CASSPSGSTEAFF
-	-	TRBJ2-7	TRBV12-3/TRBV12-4	TGTGCCAGCAGTTTGCTAGAGTACGAGCGGTACTTC	CASSLLEYERYF
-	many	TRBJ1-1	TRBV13	TGTGCCAGCAGCTTAGTGACAGACATGAACACTGAAGCTTTCTTT	CASSLVTDMNTEAFF
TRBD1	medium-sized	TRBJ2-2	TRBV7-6	TGTGCCAGCAGCTTTGTGACAGGGGACCTCTTGGCCGGGGAGCTGTTTTTT	CASSFVTGDLLAGELFF
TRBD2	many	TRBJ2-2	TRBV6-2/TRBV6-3	TGTGCCAGCGGTATTGAAACTAGCGGGCACACCGGGGAGCTGTTTTTT	CASGIETSGHTGELFF
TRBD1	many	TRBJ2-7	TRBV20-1	TGCAGTGCTTCTCTCCCCCGGGACAGGGACACCGAGCAGTACTTC	CSASLPRDRDTEQYF
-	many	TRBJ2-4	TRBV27	TGTGCCAGCAGTTTAATGCTAGGAGATCGGAACATTCAGTACTTC	CASSLMLGDRNIQYF
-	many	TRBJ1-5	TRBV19	TGTGCCAGTAGTGGGGACACCTCGAACCCCCAGCCCCAGCATTTT	CASSGDTSNPQPQHF
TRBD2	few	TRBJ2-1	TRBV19	TGTGCCAGTAGTAGGTGGCTAGCGGGAGGACAATCCTACAATGAGCAGTTCTTC	CASSRWLAGGQSYNEQFF
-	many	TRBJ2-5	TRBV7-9	TGTGCCAGCAGCTTTTCCGGGACGACAGGGACCCAGTACTTC	CASSFSGTTGTQYF
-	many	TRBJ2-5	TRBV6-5	TGTGCCAGCAGTCCGATCCTTGGAGGGACCCAGTACTTC	CASSPILGGTQYF
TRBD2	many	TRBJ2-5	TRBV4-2	TGTGCCAGCAGCCAAGATCAGGCGGGGGTACAAGAGACCCAGTACTTC	CASSQDQAGVQETQYF